The T cell receptor beta chain under discussion was sequenced for a study of T cell responses to AZD1222 COVID-19 vaccine. Turning to the study itself: It was second doses at about 4 or about 12 weeks that were pooled.

Using immunoSEQ multiplex PCR, the repertoire was profiled, and TCRdb retains in-frame clones only, with some absent. Of around 99,000 clones in the sample, 89% are singletons; the top ten hold approximately 7%. About this clone: Its specificity is unknown.

Study-level findings and limits: Clonal diversity may have been underestimated, and the donors were mostly white British, with more females than males. As reported, nearly half of all spike-specific TCRs target variant regions that are unmutated. There were vaccine-associated CD4 TCRs across spike, dominant at 160-218 and 743-854.

CDR1 DFQATT and CDR2 SNEGSKA come from the germline V gene (reference sequence). The CDR3 covers 9 residues. The V end lost 5 bases, the J end lost 8 bases, and 5 bases lay between the germline ends. The chain combines TRBV20-1 with TRBJ2-3, with D uncertain. The clonotype originates from an adult in good health. Sequencing used peripheral blood, obtained on day 0 of AZD1222 vaccination. This CDR3 reads CSASATQYF. The CDR3 region has the DNA TGCAGTGCTTCGGCTACGCAGTATTTT.